The entry that follows covers one T cell receptor (beta chain) sequence. The antigen remains unidentified. This sample was included in a study of OX40 agonist ivuxolimab in advanced cancers. Study results and caveats: At 0.1 to 3.0 mg/kg and by week 6, CD4+ and CD8+ T cells in the blood had expanded clonally. It was not determined which antigens were specifically recognized by the peripheral T cells that had undergone clonal expansion.

The length of the CDR3 is 16 residues. V dropped 5 bases and J dropped 4; count of bases not matched to a gene: 13. Per the germline V gene, CDR1 is SGHTA and CDR2 is FQGNSA. The timepoints at which blood was sampled were baseline, cycle 4 day 1, and cycle 7 day 1. Assay: immunoSEQ multiplex PCR; the TCRdb copy retains only in-frame clones and omits some. The repertoire has about 120,000 clones, around 89% of them found once; the top ten carry 0.5% to 0.7%. This sample comprised CD4+ or CD8+ T cells sorted from blood, obtained in a trial of the OX40 agonist ivuxolimab. V gene TRBV7-2 combines with J gene TRBJ1-2; TRBD1 matches at 7 bases. The receptor was isolated from an adult with an advanced solid tumor such as melanoma, head and neck, liver or kidney cancer. The DNA for the CDR3 is TGTGCCAGCAGCGCCGTACAGGGGATAAACCTCTATGGCTACACCTTC. This gives the protein CASSAVQGINLYGYTF.